This T cell receptor beta chain stems from a study of blood T cell repertoires in COVID-19. Overall study context: COVID-19 samples collected from the United States, Italy and Spain covered acute and convalescent phases. T cells, B-cell-depleted T cells, or PBMCs provided the cDNA or gDNA that served as material.

CDR1 and CDR2 (germline): WSHSY, SAAADI. Trimming cost V 4 bases and J 6 bases; bases outside gene matches: 19. The CDR3 is 19 amino acids. Authors' processing steps: Reference gene primer amplification yielded estimated nucleated cell counts. Measured with immunoSEQ multiplex PCR; TCRdb has only the in-frame clones, and not every one. Clone size and the V and J calls come from that table; the DNA yielded D and trimming. The sample includes around 110,000 clones, around nine tenths of them seen just once. In its sample, this clone was seen a few times. The receptor's source is a human donor with active COVID-19. The donor label of this sample is uncertain. This rearrangement joins TRBV10-2 to TRBJ2-3; 10 nucleotides align to TRBD1. Sequenced material: peripheral blood. The CDR3 region has the DNA TGCGCCAGCAGTGGGCGAAGCGTTAGACAGGGGGCAAGTCGGGATACGCAGTATTTT. The encoded protein is CASSGRSVRQGASRDTQYF.